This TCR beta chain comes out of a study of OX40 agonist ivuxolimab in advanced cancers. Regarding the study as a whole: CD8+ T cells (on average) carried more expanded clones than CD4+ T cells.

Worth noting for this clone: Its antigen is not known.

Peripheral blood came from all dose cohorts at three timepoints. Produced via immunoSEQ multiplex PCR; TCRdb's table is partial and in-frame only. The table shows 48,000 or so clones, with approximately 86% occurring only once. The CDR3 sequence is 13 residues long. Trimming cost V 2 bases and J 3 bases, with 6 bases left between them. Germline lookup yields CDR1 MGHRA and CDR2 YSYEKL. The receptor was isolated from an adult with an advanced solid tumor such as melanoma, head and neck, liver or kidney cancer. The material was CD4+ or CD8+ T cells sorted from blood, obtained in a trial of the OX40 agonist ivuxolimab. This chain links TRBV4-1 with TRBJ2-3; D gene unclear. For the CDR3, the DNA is TGCGCCAGCAGCCAACAATCAACAGATACGCAGTATTTT. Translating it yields CASSQQSTDTQYF.